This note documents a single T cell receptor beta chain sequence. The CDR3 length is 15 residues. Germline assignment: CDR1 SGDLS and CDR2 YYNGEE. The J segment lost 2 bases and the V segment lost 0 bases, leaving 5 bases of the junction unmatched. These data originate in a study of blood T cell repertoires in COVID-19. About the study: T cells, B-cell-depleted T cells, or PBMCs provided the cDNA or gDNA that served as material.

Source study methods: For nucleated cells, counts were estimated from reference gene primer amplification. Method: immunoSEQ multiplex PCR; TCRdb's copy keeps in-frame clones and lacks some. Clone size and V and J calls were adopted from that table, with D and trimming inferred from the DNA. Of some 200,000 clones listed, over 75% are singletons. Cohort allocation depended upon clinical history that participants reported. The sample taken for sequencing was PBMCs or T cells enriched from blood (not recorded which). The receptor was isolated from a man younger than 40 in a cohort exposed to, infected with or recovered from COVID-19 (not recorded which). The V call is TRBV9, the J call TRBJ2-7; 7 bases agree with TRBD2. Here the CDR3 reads CASSVDPSGTYEQYF. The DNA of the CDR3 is TGTGCCAGCAGCGTAGACCCTAGCGGAACCTACGAGCAGTACTTC.